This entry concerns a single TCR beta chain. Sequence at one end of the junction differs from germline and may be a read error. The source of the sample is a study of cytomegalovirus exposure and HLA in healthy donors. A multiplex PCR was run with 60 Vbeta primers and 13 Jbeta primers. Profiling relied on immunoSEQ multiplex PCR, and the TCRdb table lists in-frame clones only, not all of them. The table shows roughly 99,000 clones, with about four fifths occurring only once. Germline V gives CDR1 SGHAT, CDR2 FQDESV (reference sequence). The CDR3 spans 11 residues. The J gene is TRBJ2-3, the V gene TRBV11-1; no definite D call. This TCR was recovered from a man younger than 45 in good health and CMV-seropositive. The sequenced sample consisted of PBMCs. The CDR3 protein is CASSSGDMQYF. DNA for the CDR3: TGTGCCAGCAGCTCCGGAGATATGCAGTATTTT.